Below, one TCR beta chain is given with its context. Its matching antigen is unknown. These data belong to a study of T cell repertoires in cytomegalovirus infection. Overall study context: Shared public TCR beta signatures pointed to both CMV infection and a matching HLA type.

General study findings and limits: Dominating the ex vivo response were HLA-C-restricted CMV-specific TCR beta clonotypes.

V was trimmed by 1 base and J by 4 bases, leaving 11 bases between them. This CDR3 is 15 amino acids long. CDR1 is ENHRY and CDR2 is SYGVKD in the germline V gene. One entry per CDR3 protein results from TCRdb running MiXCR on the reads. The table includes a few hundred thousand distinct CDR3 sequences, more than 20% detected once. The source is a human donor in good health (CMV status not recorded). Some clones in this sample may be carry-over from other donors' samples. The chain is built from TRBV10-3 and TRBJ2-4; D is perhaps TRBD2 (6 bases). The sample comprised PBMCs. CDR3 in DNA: TGTGCCATCAGTGAGTTCGGGACTGAGAAAAACATTCAGTACTTC. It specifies CAISEFGTEKNIQYF.